This T cell receptor beta chain is drawn from a study of OX40 agonist ivuxolimab in advanced cancers. Sequenced by immunoSEQ multiplex PCR; TCRdb stores in-frame clones only, minus some. The sample carries about 81,000 clones, approximately 90% recorded once. Prior autoimmune disease or systemic immunosuppression barred patients. Collection of blood occurred at baseline, at cycle 4 day 1, and at cycle 7 day 1. The CDR3 is 13 amino acids. Trimming removed 6 bases from V and 2 bases from J; junction bases left unmatched: 4. CDR1 and CDR2 (germline): MNHEY, SVGAGI. This chain uses TRBV6-5 with TRBJ2-7, with TRBD1 matching over 7 bases. This clonotype was sampled from an adult with an advanced solid tumor such as melanoma, head and neck, liver or kidney cancer. This specimen consisted of CD4+ or CD8+ T cells sorted from blood, obtained in a trial of the OX40 agonist ivuxolimab. CDR3 protein: CASRDRPTYEQYF. The DNA for the CDR3 is TGTGCCAGCAGGGACAGGCCTACCTACGAGCAGTACTTC.